This T cell receptor (beta chain) was observed in a study of shared clonotypes between healthy human individuals. Broader study findings: Researchers sampled only blood; tissue repertoires likely differ. When naive CD4 clonotypes were compared across a few donors, around 4.6% were shared. The study generally estimated greater richness for naive than memory subsets.

A word on this clone: Its cognate antigen is unknown.

The study ran the assay at deep level. The assay was immunoSEQ multiplex PCR, and TCRdb's table has in-frame clones only and misses some. The sample has some 2,100,000 clones; around 95% are singletons. The source of this sequence is a man between 18 and 29 years old in good health. Sequences were obtained from naive CD4+ T cells sorted from blood. Subset noted: CD45RA+ positively selected.

Here the CDR3 DNA reads TGTGCCAGCAGTGAATCTGCCGTCTACAGCTCTGGAAACACCATATATTTT. As protein: CASSESAVYSSGNTIYF. V gene TRBV6-1 combines with J gene TRBJ1-3, with D hard to call. The germline V gene has CDR1 MNHNS and CDR2 SASEGT. Trimming shortened V by 2 bases and J by 0 bases, and 14 bases separated the two germline ends. The CDR3 totals 17 residues.